Included here is one T cell receptor beta chain sequence, with context. Antigen specificity is unknown. Trimming took off 5 bases at V and 5 bases at J, with 10 bases between the two ends. The germline V gene has CDR1 SGHTA and CDR2 FQGNSA. The CDR3 loop spans 13 amino acids. Assay: immunoSEQ multiplex PCR; the TCRdb copy retains only in-frame clones and omits some. The repertoire has under 85,000 clones, 84% of them found once; the top ten carry around a fifth. Collection occurred without any documented infections or immune events in donors. The data are from a study of identifying expanded T cells in peripheral blood. Regarding the study as a whole: Roughly 1.1 clones differed between technical replicates, versus roughly 17 and 20 over time. Roughly two-week clone count variance significantly increased as total template count grew.

The V gene is TRBV7-2, the J gene TRBJ1-5; D is unclear. This sequence originates from a person aged 18 to 70 in good health. Sequencing was done on a sample of blood. The CDR3 region has the DNA TGTGCCAGCAGCCCTGACATTTATCAGCCCCAGCATTTT. Its translation: CASSPDIYQPQHF.